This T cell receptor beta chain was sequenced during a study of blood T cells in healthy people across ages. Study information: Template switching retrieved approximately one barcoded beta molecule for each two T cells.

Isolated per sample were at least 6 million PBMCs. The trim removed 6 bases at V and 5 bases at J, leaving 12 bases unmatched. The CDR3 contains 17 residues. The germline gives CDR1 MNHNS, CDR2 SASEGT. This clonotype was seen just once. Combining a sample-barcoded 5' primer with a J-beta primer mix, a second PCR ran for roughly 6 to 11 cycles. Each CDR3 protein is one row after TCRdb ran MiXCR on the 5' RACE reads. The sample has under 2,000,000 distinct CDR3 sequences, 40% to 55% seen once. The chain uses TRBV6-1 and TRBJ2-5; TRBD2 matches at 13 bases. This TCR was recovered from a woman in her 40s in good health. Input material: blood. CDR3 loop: CASRELAGGREVETQYF. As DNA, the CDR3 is TGTGCCAGCAGGGAACTAGCGGGGGGGCGGGAAGTCGAGACCCAGTACTTC.